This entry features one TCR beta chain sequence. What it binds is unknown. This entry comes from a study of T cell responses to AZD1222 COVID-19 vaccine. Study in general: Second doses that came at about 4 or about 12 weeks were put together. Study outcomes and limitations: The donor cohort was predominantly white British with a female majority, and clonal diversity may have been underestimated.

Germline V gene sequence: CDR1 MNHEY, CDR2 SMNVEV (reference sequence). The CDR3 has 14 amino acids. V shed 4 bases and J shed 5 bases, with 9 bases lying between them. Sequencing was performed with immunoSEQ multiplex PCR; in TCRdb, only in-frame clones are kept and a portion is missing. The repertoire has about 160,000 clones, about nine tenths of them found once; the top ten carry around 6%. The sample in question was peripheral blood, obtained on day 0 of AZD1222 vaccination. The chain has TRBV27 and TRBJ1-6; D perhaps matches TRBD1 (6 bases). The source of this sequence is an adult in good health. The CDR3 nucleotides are TGTGCCAGCAGTTCACAGGGCGATAATTCACCCCTCCACTTT. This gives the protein CASSSQGDNSPLHF.